The 30 T cell receptor beta chains below all came from one sample that was sequenced in a study of cytomegalovirus exposure and HLA in healthy donors. TCRdb's table, derived via immunoSEQ multiplex PCR, lists solely in-frame clones and lacks some. Of roughly 43,000 clones listed, roughly 92% are singletons. The sample consisted of PBMCs. The origin of the receptors is a man aged 18-30 years in good health and CMV-seronegative.

The chain uses TRBV7-2 and TRBJ1-5, with D possibly being TRBD1 (6 bases). The CDR3 is made up of 12 amino acids. Deletions cut 8 bases from V and 9 bases from J, with 14 bases between. Germline CDR1 and CDR2: SGHTA and FQGNSA. As DNA, the CDR3 is TGTGCCAGCGGCGTTTGGGGGCCGCCCCAGCATTTT. This sequence encodes CASGVWGPPQHF.

The rearrangement joins TRBV15 to TRBJ2-3; D possibly corresponds to TRBD1 (6 bases). CDR3 length: 15 residues. Germline values: CDR1 LNHNV, CDR2 YYDKDF (reference sequence). Trimming took 1 base from V and 3 from J, leaving 11 bases between them. Here the CDR3 reads CATSRAGETTDTQYF. The CDR3 bases are TGTGCCACCAGCAGAGCAGGGGAGACGACAGATACGCAGTATTTT.

The chain carries TRBV9 and TRBJ2-7, with 8 bases aligning to TRBD2. The CDR3 length is 15 residues. V lost 6 bases to trimming and J lost 1 base; unmatched junction nucleotides: 9. From germline, CDR1 is SGDLS and CDR2 YYNGEE. The CDR3 DNA is TGTGCCAGCACCCCAGGCGCGGGAGGATCCTACGAGCAGTACTTC. Encoded protein: CASTPGAGGSYEQYF. Looking up the rest from reference TRBV9 and TRBJ2-7 gives the full variable domain: DSGVTQTPKHLITATGQRVTLRCSPRSGDLSVYWYQQSLDQGLQFLIQYYNGEERAKGNILERFSAQQFPDLHSELNLSSLELGDSALYFCASTPGAGGSYEQYFGPGTRLTVT.

The V gene is TRBV6-6, the J gene TRBJ1-4; D is possibly TRBD1 (5 bases). With 2 bases removed from V and 7 bases from J, the gap between germline ends came to 11 bases. The CDR3 is made up of 14 amino acids. The germline V gene encodes CDR1 MNHNY and CDR2 SVGAGI (reference sequence). CDR3 amino acids: CASSYEGRGEKLFF. CDR3 DNA sequence: TGTGCCAGCAGTTACGAGGGGCGGGGTGAAAAACTGTTTTTT.

The V and J genes are TRBV5-1 and TRBJ2-3; no clear D gene. This CDR3 has 13 residues. Between the trimmed V and J ends, which lost 0 bases and 4 bases, there was a span of 6 bases. Per germline, CDR1 SGHRS and CDR2 YFSETQ. The CDR3 loop reads CASSLVPSDTQYF. CDR3 DNA: TGCGCCAGCAGCTTGGTCCCTTCAGATACGCAGTATTTT.

The V gene is TRBV19, the J gene TRBJ2-2; D not resolved. The V end lost 3 bases, the J end lost 1 base, and 6 bases lay between the germline ends. Germline loops: CDR1 LNHDA, CDR2 SQIVND (reference sequence). The CDR3 totals 14 residues. The CDR3: CASSISGNTGELFF. DNA of the CDR3: TGTGCCAGTAGTATTTCGGGGAACACCGGGGAGCTGTTTTTT.

The CDR3 DNA reads TGTGCCAGCAGCTTTTCGACAGGGTCGGAAGAGACCCAGTACTTC. It translates to CASSFSTGSEETQYF. The chain uses TRBV11-1 and TRBJ2-5; 7 bases are shared with TRBD1. The CDR3 contains 15 residues. Germline trimming cut 3 bases from V and 3 bases from J; bases unmatched to any gene: 7. Germline CDR1 and CDR2: SGHAT and FQDESV (reference sequence).

This sequence joins TRBV13 and TRBJ1-3; 7 bases agree with TRBD1. CDR1 and CDR2 from the germline V gene are PRHDT and FYEKMQ (reference sequence). V shed 5 bases and J 2 bases; nucleotides not matched to a gene: 9. This CDR3 has 16 residues. The CDR3 DNA reads as TGTGCCAGCAGCCAAAGTGAGGGGGCTGCTGGAAACACCATATATTTT. It specifies CASSQSEGAAGNTIYF.

This sequence joins TRBV5-1 and TRBJ2-1; 11 positions agree with TRBD2. J was trimmed by 4 bases and V by 4 bases; bases with no gene match: 7. CDR3 length: 16 residues. Germline loops: CDR1 SGHRS, CDR2 YFSETQ. For the CDR3, the DNA is TGCGCCAGCAGCATAGGGACTAGCGGATCTTACAATGAGCAGTTCTTC. Residues: CASSIGTSGSYNEQFF.

The rearrangement joins TRBV21-1 to TRBJ2-5; the table calls TRBD2, which could not be checked here. TRBV21-1 is a documented pseudogene. The CDR3 has 16 residues. Here the CDR3 DNA reads TGTGCCAGTTGGAAATCGAGAAACAGGGAGGGAGAGACCCAGTACTTC. Translating gives CASWKSRNREGETQYF.

CDR3 nucleotide sequence: TGTGCCAGCAAGGAGACAGGGGGCGCTGGGGCCAACGTCCTGACTTTC. It translates to CASKETGGAGANVLTF. The V call is TRBV28, the J call TRBJ2-6; 10 bases are shared with TRBD1. With 7 bases clipped from V and 2 bases from J, the junction kept 5 bases outside the gene matches. The CDR3 covers 16 residues. CDR1 is MDHEN and CDR2 is SYDVKM in the germline V gene.

The chain recombines TRBV18 with TRBJ2-2, with 7 nucleotides matching TRBD2. Germline V gene sequence: CDR1 KGHSH, CDR2 LQKENI. The CDR3 loop spans 15 amino acids. V lost 2 bases and J lost 1; bases outside the gene matches: 1. The CDR3 DNA reads as TGTGCCAGCTCACCATGGGAGGGGAACACCGGGGAGCTGTTTTTT. Translated, it gives CASSPWEGNTGELFF. The variable domain in full, completed from reference TRBV18 and TRBJ2-2, reads NAGVMQNPRHLVRRRGQEARLRCSPMKGHSHVYWYRQLPEEGLKFMVYLQKENIIDESGMPKERFSAEFPKEGPSILRIQQVVRGDSAAYFCASSPWEGNTGELFFGEGSRLTVL.

The V and J genes are TRBV6-5 and TRBJ2-7; unclear D gene. Germline V gene lookup returns CDR1 MNHEY and CDR2 SVGAGI. CDR3 length: 13 residues. The V gene lost 8 bases and the J gene lost 0 bases, with 11 bases spanning the gap. CDR3 amino acids: CASSEDNSYEQYF. In nucleotides, the CDR3 is TGTGCCAGCTCAGAGGATAACTCCTACGAGCAGTACTTC.

CDR3 DNA sequence: TGTGCCAGTAGAGCGGGACTGTACAATGAGCAGTTCTTC. Translated: CASRAGLYNEQFF. The chain uses TRBV19 and TRBJ2-1; 7 positions agree with TRBD2. The CDR3 extends over 13 amino acids. Germline V gene lookup returns CDR1 LNHDA and CDR2 SQIVND (reference sequence). The V gene end was trimmed by 6 bases and the J gene end by 4 bases; junction bases not matched to a gene: 3.

The V and J genes are TRBV4-1 and TRBJ2-1; 9 bases align to TRBD1. This CDR3 contains 15 residues. The J segment lost 3 bases and the V segment lost 3 bases, leaving 3 bases of the junction unmatched. Per germline, CDR1 MGHRA and CDR2 YSYEKL. CDR3 sequence reads: CASSQEGQGYNEQFF. Written as DNA, the CDR3 is TGCGCCAGCAGCCAGGAGGGACAGGGCTACAATGAGCAGTTCTTC.

The chain uses TRBV28 and TRBJ1-5, with D perhaps matching TRBD1 (6 bases). Between the trimmed V and J ends, which lost 2 bases and 3 bases, there was a span of 11 bases. In germline, CDR1 is MDHEN, CDR2 SYDVKM. CDR3 length: 15 residues. The CDR3 loop reads CASSLIGGPNQPQHF. The CDR3 DNA reads as TGTGCCAGCAGTTTAATTGGGGGCCCCAATCAGCCCCAGCATTTT.

J is TRBJ2-7 and V is TRBV7-9, with 8 bases aligning to TRBD1. CDR1 is SEHNR, CDR2 FQNEAQ, per germline (reference sequence). The CDR3 is made up of 14 amino acids. The ends lost 5 bases at V and 3 bases at J; junction bases unmatched: 6. CDR3 coding DNA: TGTGCCAGCAGCGACCGGGACAGGCGCTACGAGCAGTACTTC. Residues: CASSDRDRRYEQYF. Supplemented by reference TRBV7-9 and TRBJ2-7, the full variable domain reads DTGVSQNPRHKITKRGQNVTFRCDPISEHNRLYWYRQTLGQGPEFLTYFQNEAQLEKSRLLSDRFSAERPKGSFSTLEIQRTEQGDSAMYLCASSDRDRRYEQYFGPGTRLTVT.

V is TRBV5-1 and J is TRBJ2-7, with 7 bases that match TRBD1. V lost 4 bases, J lost 7 bases, and 11 bases stayed unmatched. This CDR3 has 14 residues. Germline V gene data show CDR1 as SGHRS and CDR2 as YFSETQ. The CDR3 loop is CASSDWTGLEEQYF. The CDR3 coding sequence is TGCGCCAGCAGCGACTGGACAGGACTTGAGGAGCAGTACTTC.

This chain uses TRBV25-1 with TRBJ2-1; D is undetermined. The CDR3 sequence is 12 residues long. V was pared by 6 bases and J by 4 bases, with 7 bases between. Germline CDR1 reads MGHDK; CDR2 reads SYGVNS. The CDR3 reads CASSPLYNEQFF. CDR3 nucleotide sequence: TGTGCCAGCAGCCCCTTATACAATGAGCAGTTCTTC.

This clone has just one count. This chain joins TRBV6-1 and TRBJ2-5, with 9 nucleotides matching TRBD2. Germline V gene lookup returns CDR1 MNHNS and CDR2 SASEGT. With V trimmed by 3 bases and J by 0 bases, 5 bases remained unmatched. This CDR3 region has 16 residues. This CDR3 is CASSDRAGGHQETQYF. DNA of the CDR3: TGTGCCAGCAGTGACAGAGCGGGAGGTCACCAAGAGACCCAGTACTTC.

The gene calls are TRBV6-5 and TRBJ1-2, with D tentatively TRBD1 (5 bases). The CDR3 sequence is 15 residues long. Germline lookup yields CDR1 MNHEY and CDR2 SVGAGI. Trimming removed 4 bases at V and 4 bases at J, with 16 bases between. As DNA, the CDR3 is TGTGCCAGCAGTTTGGGCCCCCGGGGGGTCTATGGCTACACCTTC. It translates to CASSLGPRGVYGYTF.

This rearrangement joins TRBV19 to TRBJ2-1, with TRBD2 matching 8 bases. CDR1 is LNHDA, CDR2 SQIVND, per germline (reference sequence). Trimming at V came to 5 bases and at J to 4 bases, leaving 7 bases not matched to a gene. This CDR3 is 15 amino acids long. CDR3 in amino acids: CASSPSGFPYNEQFF. CDR3 nucleotide sequence: TGTGCCAGTAGTCCTAGCGGGTTCCCGTACAATGAGCAGTTCTTC. Together with reference TRBV19 and TRBJ2-1, the CDR3 gives the full variable domain: DGGITQSPKYLFRKEGQNVTLSCEQNLNHDAMYWYRQDPGQGLRLIYYSQIVNDFQKGDIAEGYSVSREKKESFPLTVTSAQKNPTAFYLCASSPSGFPYNEQFFGPGTRLTVL.

J is TRBJ2-1 and V is TRBV7-2, with 9 nucleotides matching TRBD1. Germline values: CDR1 SGHTA, CDR2 FQGNSA. The CDR3 covers 15 residues. V gave up 3 bases and J gave up 5 bases; unmatched junction bases: 5. Here the CDR3 DNA reads TGTGCCAGCAGCTTGGGGGGACAGGGAAACAATGAGCAGTTCTTC. Amino acid sequence: CASSLGGQGNNEQFF.

This clone was seen just once. The chain is built from TRBV6-6 and TRBJ2-3; tentative D call: TRBD1 (6 bases). Germline CDR1 is MNHNY and CDR2 is SVGAGI (reference sequence). With 5 bases removed from V and 6 bases from J, the gap between germline ends came to 15 bases. CDR3 length equals 14 residues. This CDR3 reads CASSKDSAWDTQYF. CDR3 nucleotide sequence: TGTGCCAGCAGTAAGGACAGTGCTTGGGATACGCAGTATTTT.

This chain joins TRBV4-3 and TRBJ1-2; D is uncertain. CDR1 is LGHNA and CDR2 is YSLEER in the germline V gene. V shed 3 bases and J shed 1 base, with 6 bases lying between them. CDR3 length: 13 amino acids. CDR3 in amino acids: CASSHSSNYGYTF. CDR3 DNA sequence: TGCGCCAGCAGCCATAGCAGTAACTATGGCTACACCTTC.

This rearrangement joins TRBV10-3 to TRBJ2-2, with TRBD2 matching over 12 bases. Trimming removed 11 bases from V and 0 bases from J; junction bases left unmatched: 4. This CDR3 is 15 amino acids long. In germline, CDR1 is ENHRY, CDR2 SYGVKD. Here the CDR3 reads CAVGLAGANTGELFF. The CDR3 DNA is TGTGCCGTGGGACTAGCGGGCGCGAACACCGGGGAGCTGTTTTTT.

V gene TRBV27 combines with J gene TRBJ2-5, with 9 bases identical to TRBD2. V lost 5 bases, J lost 2 bases, and 6 bases stayed unmatched. The CDR3 has 15 residues. In germline, CDR1 is MNHEY, CDR2 SMNVEV (reference sequence). This chain's CDR3 is CASSSLAGTQETQYF. In DNA, the CDR3 is TGTGCCAGCAGTAGCCTAGCGGGAACACAAGAGACCCAGTACTTC.

CDR3 DNA sequence: TGTGCCAGCAGCTTAGGCCCCGCGAACACCGGGGAGCTGTTTTTT. Translation: CASSLGPANTGELFF. The chain joins TRBV7-3 to TRBJ2-2; D uncertain. This CDR3 contains 15 residues. Germline-derived CDR1 and CDR2 are SGHTA and FQGTGA. The V end was cut by 2 bases, the J end by 0 bases, with 7 bases between. Using reference TRBV7-3 and TRBJ2-2 for the parts outside the CDR3, the full variable domain is GAGVSQTPSNKVTEKGKYVELRCDPISGHTALYWYRQSLGQGPEFLIYFQGTGAADDSGLPNDRFFAVRPEGSVSTLKIQRTERGDSAVYLCASSLGPANTGELFFGEGSRLTVL.

This rearrangement joins TRBV27 to TRBJ2-1; 10 nucleotides align to TRBD2. CDR1 is MNHEY, CDR2 SMNVEV, per germline (reference sequence). After removal of 8 bases from V and 7 bases from J, the junction contained 11 bases not matched to a gene. The CDR3 spans 15 residues. In nucleotides, the CDR3 is TGTGCCAGCGCCCTTACCGGGACTAGCGCAAATGAGCAGTTCTTC. Amino acid sequence: CASALTGTSANEQFF.

This sequence joins TRBV6-5 and TRBJ2-1; TRBD2 aligns across 9 bases. The CDR3 covers 15 residues. Looked up from germline, CDR1 is MNHEY and CDR2 is SVGAGI. The V segment lost 6 bases and the J segment 10 bases; nucleotides outside the gene matches: 13. DNA of the CDR3: TGTGCCAGCAGCCACGGATTAGCGGGAGAGGAGGAGCAGTTCTTC. Translation: CASSHGLAGEEEQFF.